This entry lists 16 T cell receptor beta chains sequenced from one sample in a study of beta chain features in type 1 diabetes. Sequencing targeted expressed TCRB transcripts, as all isolated RNA had been reverse transcribed. Profiled with immunoSEQ multiplex PCR; TCRdb holds only in-frame clones, not every one. The top ten hold around 0.065% of the sample, which has hundreds of thousands of clones, about 32% seen once. Sequenced material: naive CD4+ T cells from blood. These receptors came from a man between 18 and 29 years old in good health.

This chain connects TRBV19 to TRBJ2-1; 8 bases are a match to TRBD2. With V trimmed by 5 bases and J by 7 bases, 13 bases remained unmatched. The CDR3 loop spans 16 amino acids. The germline CDR1 and CDR2 sequences are LNHDA and SQIVND (reference sequence). The CDR3 DNA is TGTGCCAGTAGTCCAGGAGGAGCGGGAGTAGCAAATGAGCAGTTCTTC. Protein sequence: CASSPGGAGVANEQFF.

This clone was seen a handful of times. The chain combines TRBV7-2 with TRBJ2-2, with no clear D. There are 13 residues in the CDR3. The ends were cut back, 1 base at V and 6 bases at J, with 6 bases in the middle. Germline V lookup: CDR1 SGHTA, CDR2 FQGNSA. CDR3 amino acids: CASSLVGSGELFF. The CDR3 DNA follows: TGTGCCAGCAGCTTAGTCGGGTCCGGGGAGCTGTTTTTT. The full variable domain, rest sourced from reference TRBV7-2 and TRBJ2-2, is GAGVSQSPSNKVTEKGKDVELRCDPISGHTALYWYRQSLGQGLEFLIYFQGNSAPDKSGLPSDRFSAERTGGSVSTLTIQRTQQEDSAVYLCASSLVGSGELFFGEGSRLTVL.

This clone was recorded only once. This chain links TRBV7-9 with TRBJ2-1; D might be TRBD2 (6 bases). Trimming shortened V by 8 bases and J by 2 bases, and 13 bases separated the two germline ends. The CDR3 runs 14 residues. Germline V gene lookup returns CDR1 SEHNR and CDR2 FQNEAQ (reference sequence). The CDR3: CASGRSSPYNEQFF. DNA for the CDR3: TGTGCCAGCGGGAGGTCCTCTCCCTACAATGAGCAGTTCTTC.

This clone has just a few counts. The chain carries TRBV9 and TRBJ2-1; D not certain. The CDR3 has 13 residues. Between the trimmed V and J ends, which lost 2 bases and 1 base, there was a span of 4 bases. CDR1 SGDLS and CDR2 YYNGEE come from the germline V gene. The CDR3 sequence is CASSVRSYNEQFF. The CDR3 bases are TGTGCCAGCAGCGTTCGATCCTACAATGAGCAGTTCTTC.

This chain connects TRBV15 to TRBJ1-1; D possibly corresponds to TRBD1 (5 bases). CDR1 LNHNV and CDR2 YYDKDF come from the germline V gene (reference sequence). The ends were cut back, 5 bases at V and 3 bases at J, with 10 bases in the middle. The CDR3 sequence is 13 residues long. CDR3 sequence: CATSGKGHTEAFF. The CDR3 nucleotides read TGTGCCACCAGCGGAAAGGGACACACTGAAGCTTTCTTT.

This clone was counted a few times. The sample holds other DNA sequences that translate to the same CDR3. The CDR3: CASSPQGYEQYF. In DNA, the CDR3 is TGTGCCAGCAGTCCTCAGGGCTACGAGCAGTACTTC. The V gene is TRBV6-5, the J gene TRBJ2-7, with TRBD1 as a possible D gene (5 bases). The CDR3 has 12 residues. Germline loops: CDR1 MNHEY, CDR2 SVGAGI. V dropped 5 bases and J dropped 3 bases, with 8 bases sitting between them.

This clone was observed a handful of times. This chain joins TRBV29-1 and TRBJ2-1; TRBD2 matches 8 bases. J was trimmed by 8 bases and V by 7 bases; bases with no gene match: 7. The germline V gene encodes CDR1 SQVTM and CDR2 ANQGSEA. This CDR3 comprises 12 residues. The CDR3, as DNA: TGCAGCGGATACAGCGGGAGCTATGAGCAGTTCTTC. Translating gives CSGYSGSYEQFF.

The chain carries TRBV9 and TRBJ2-7; the match to TRBD1 covers 7 bases. Losses at the gene ends were 4 bases for V and 0 bases for J; bases not matched to a gene: 7. Germline-derived CDR1 and CDR2 are SGDLS and YYNGEE. CDR3 length: 15 residues. The CDR3 loop is CASSLGQPFSYEQYF. The CDR3 DNA sequence: TGTGCCAGCAGCTTGGGACAGCCTTTCTCCTACGAGCAGTACTTC.

This clone was seen a handful of times. The chain couples TRBV29-1 to TRBJ1-1; 8 bases map to TRBD1. The CDR3 totals 13 residues. The germline CDR1 and CDR2 sequences are SQVTM and ANQGSEA. V lost 5 bases and J lost 4; bases outside the gene matches: 6. The DNA of the CDR3 is TGCAGCGTTCGGACAGGGTCGGGCACTGAAGCTTTCTTT. Protein sequence: CSVRTGSGTEAFF. The full variable domain, with the rest looked up from reference TRBV29-1 and TRBJ1-1, is SAVISQKPSRDICQRGTSLTIQCQVDSQVTMMFWYRQQPGQSLTLIATANQGSEATYESGFVIDKFPISRPNLTFSTLTVSNMSPEDSSIYLCSVRTGSGTEAFFGQGTRLTVV.

The chain carries TRBV30 and TRBJ2-6; D gene unclear. The V gene's germline CDR1 is GTSNPN and CDR2 SVGIG (reference sequence). There are 15 residues in the CDR3. V was clipped by 1 base and J by 0 bases, with 7 bases between them. The CDR3 DNA is TGTGCCTGGAGTGGCAAGTACTCTGGGGCCAACGTCCTGACTTTC. Translating it yields CAWSGKYSGANVLTF.

A note on this clone: Other nucleotide sequences in the sample specify the same CDR3. The chain combines TRBV9 with TRBJ2-5; perhaps TRBD2 as D (5 bases). V was shortened by 2 bases and J by 0 bases, with 5 bases between the two germline ends. The CDR3 consists of 13 residues. Germline values: CDR1 SGDLS, CDR2 YYNGEE. The CDR3 DNA reads as TGTGCCAGCAGCGTTAGCGACCAAGAGACCCAGTACTTC. This codes for CASSVSDQETQYF.

The chain uses TRBV15 and TRBJ2-5; no firm D call. The length of the CDR3 is 13 residues. CDR1 and CDR2 from the germline V gene are LNHNV and YYDKDF (reference sequence). Trimming left V 1 base short and J 5 bases short, with 8 bases between. DNA for the CDR3: TGTGCCACCAGCAGAGTATCAGAGGAGACCCAGTACTTC. Its translation: CATSRVSEETQYF.

The V call is TRBV9, the J call TRBJ2-7, with 8 nucleotides matching TRBD1. Trimming took 4 bases from V and 3 from J; bases not matched to a gene: 9. The CDR3 has 15 amino acids. Germline CDR1 and CDR2: SGDLS and YYNGEE. The CDR3 spells CASSTRTGNDYEQYF. The CDR3 nucleotides read TGTGCCAGCAGCACCCGGACAGGGAACGACTACGAGCAGTACTTC.

Turning to this clone: This CDR3 is also generated by other DNA sequences in the sample. V gene TRBV7-9 combines with J gene TRBJ2-1, with D uncertain. Germline-derived CDR1 and CDR2 are SEHNR and FQNEAQ (reference sequence). V lost 0 bases, J lost 9 bases, and 3 bases lay in between. CDR3 length equals 11 residues. CDR3 nucleotide sequence: TGTGCCAGCAGCTTAGCCCGTGAGCAGTTCTTC. Its protein product is CASSLAREQFF.

This sequence joins TRBV2 and TRBJ1-1, with a weak D call TRBD1 (5 bases). Germline assignment: CDR1 SNHLY and CDR2 FYNNEI. The CDR3 contains 15 residues. The V gene lost 3 bases and the J gene lost 4 bases, with 15 bases spanning the gap. The CDR3 bases are TGTGCCAGCAGTGATTCCCAGGGAATAAGCACTGAAGCTTTCTTT. Protein product: CASSDSQGISTEAFF.

This clone was picked up a small number of times. The DNA of the CDR3 is TGCAGCGGGGGACTAGCGGGCTACAATGAGCAGTTCTTC. As protein: CSGGLAGYNEQFF. The chain combines TRBV29-1 with TRBJ2-1, with 12 bases matching TRBD2. Germline V gene lookup returns CDR1 SQVTM and CDR2 ANQGSEA. V lost 7 bases, J lost 3 bases, and 1 base stayed unmatched. This CDR3 comprises 13 residues.